Sequencing of this T cell receptor beta chain was carried out in a study of radiation and T cells in renal cell carcinoma. Whole-study findings and limits: From baseline, blood top tumor clonotypes peaked at 2 weeks post-radiation.

Germline V gene data show CDR1 as ENHRY and CDR2 as SYGVKD. The J segment lost 5 bases and the V segment lost 6 bases, leaving 3 bases of the junction unmatched. There are 13 residues in the CDR3. The time point denotes: blood 4 weeks post-SBRT, at nephrectomy. Treatment specified: 15 Gy SBRT to primary tumor, nephrectomy 4 weeks later. Nephrectomy followed 15 Gy stereotactic body radiation by 4 weeks. Blood was sampled at baseline, 2 weeks and 4 weeks after SBRT. TCRdb keeps only in-frame clones here, not all; method: immunoSEQ multiplex PCR. Here the sample spans 150,000 or so clones, about 87% being singletons. With regard to this clone: Its antigen remains unidentified.

The TCR comes from a woman in her 50s with renal cell carcinoma. This specimen consisted of blood, obtained from a patient whose treatment included radiotherapy and nephrectomy. J is TRBJ2-3 and V is TRBV10-3; TRBD2 matches 9 bases. CDR3 sequence reads: CAIRRLAVDTQYF. In nucleotides, the CDR3 is TGTGCCATCAGGAGACTAGCGGTAGATACGCAGTATTTT.